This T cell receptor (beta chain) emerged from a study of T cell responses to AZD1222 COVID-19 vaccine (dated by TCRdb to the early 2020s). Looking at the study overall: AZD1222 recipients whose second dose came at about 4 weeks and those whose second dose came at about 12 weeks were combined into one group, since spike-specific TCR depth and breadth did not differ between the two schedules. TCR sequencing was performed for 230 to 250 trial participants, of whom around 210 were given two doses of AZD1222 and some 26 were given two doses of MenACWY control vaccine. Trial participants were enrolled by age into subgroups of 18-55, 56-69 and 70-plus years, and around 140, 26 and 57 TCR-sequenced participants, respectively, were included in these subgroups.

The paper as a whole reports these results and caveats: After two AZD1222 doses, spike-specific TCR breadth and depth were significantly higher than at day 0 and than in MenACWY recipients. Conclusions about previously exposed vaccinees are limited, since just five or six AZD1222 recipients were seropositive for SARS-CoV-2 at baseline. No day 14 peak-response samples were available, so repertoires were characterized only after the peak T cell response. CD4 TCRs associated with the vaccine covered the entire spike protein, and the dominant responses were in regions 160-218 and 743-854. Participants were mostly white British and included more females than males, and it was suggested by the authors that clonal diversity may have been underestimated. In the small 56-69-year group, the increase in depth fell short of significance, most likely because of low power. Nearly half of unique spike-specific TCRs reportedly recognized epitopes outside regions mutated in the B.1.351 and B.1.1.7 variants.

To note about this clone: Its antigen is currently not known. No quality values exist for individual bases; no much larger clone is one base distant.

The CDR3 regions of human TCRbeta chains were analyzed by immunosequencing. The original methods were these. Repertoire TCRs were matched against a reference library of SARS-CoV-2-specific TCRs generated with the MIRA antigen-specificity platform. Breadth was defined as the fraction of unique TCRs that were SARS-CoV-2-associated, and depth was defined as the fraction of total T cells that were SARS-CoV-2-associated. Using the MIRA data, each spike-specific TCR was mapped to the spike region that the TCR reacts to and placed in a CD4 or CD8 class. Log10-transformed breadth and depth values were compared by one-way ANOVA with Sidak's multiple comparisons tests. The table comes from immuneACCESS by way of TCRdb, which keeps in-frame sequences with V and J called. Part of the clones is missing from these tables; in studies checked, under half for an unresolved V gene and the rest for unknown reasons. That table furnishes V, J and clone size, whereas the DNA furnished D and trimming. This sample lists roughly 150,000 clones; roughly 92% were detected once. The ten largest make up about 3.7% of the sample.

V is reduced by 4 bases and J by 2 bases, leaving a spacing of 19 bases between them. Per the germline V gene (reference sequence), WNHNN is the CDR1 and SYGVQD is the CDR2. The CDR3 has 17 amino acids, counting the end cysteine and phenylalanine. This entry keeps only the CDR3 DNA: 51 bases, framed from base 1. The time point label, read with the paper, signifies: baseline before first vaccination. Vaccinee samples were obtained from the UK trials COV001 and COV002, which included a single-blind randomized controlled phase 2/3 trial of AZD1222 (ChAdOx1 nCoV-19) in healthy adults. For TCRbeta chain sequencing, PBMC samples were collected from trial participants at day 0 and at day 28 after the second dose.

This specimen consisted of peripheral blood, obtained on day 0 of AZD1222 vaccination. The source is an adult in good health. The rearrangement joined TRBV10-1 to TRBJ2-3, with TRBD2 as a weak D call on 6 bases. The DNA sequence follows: TGCGCCAGCAGTGCCGCACCACCGGGGGTTCTCACAGATACGCAGTATTTT. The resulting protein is CASSAAPPGVLTDTQYF.